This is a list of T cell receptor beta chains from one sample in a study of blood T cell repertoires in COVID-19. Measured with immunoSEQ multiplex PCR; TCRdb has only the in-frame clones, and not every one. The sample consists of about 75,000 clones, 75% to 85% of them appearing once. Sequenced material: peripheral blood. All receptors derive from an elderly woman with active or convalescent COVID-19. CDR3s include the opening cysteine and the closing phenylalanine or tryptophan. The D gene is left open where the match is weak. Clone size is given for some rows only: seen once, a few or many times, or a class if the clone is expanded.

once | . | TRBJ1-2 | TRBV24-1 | TGTGCCACCAGTGATCCTAGGATGGTCTATGGCTACACCTTC | CATSDPRMVYGYTF
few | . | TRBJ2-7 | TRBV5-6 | TGTGCCAGCAGCTTGGAATGGGCAGGGAGGACCTACGAGCAGTACTTC | CASSLEWAGRTYEQYF
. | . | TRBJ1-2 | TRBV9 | TGTGCCAGCAGCATACGAAGTACGGGCCGGGAAATCGGCTACACCTTC | CASSIRSTGREIGYTF
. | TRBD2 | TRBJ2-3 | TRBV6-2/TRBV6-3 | TGTGCCAGCAGCTCGAGATGGGCTAGCGGGAGGGATACGCAGTATTTT | CASSSRWASGRDTQYF
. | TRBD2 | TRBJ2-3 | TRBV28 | TGTGCCAGCAGTTTATCCGGGACTAGCGGAGCGCCTAGCACAGATACGCAGTATTTT | CASSLSGTSGAPSTDTQYF
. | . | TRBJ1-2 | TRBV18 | TGTGCCAGCTCACCGGACGGGGATCCCTATGGCTACACCTTC | CASSPDGDPYGYTF
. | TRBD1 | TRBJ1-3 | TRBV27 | TGTGCCAGCAGTTTCCCGGGACAGAAAATCTCTGGAAACACCATATATTTT | CASSFPGQKISGNTIYF
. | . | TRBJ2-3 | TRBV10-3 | TGTGCCATCAGGGGGAGTGGGAGCACAGATACGCAGTATTTT | CAIRGSGSTDTQYF
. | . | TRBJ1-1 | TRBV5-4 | TGTGCCAGCAGCTTGGGGCCGGGGGGTATCACTGAAGCTTTCTTT | CASSLGPGGITEAFF
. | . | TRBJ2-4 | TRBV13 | TGTGCCAGCAGGCTAAATCGAAAGGGGCTAGCCAAAAACATTCAGTACTTC | CASRLNRKGLAKNIQYF
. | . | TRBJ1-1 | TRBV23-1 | TGCGCCAGCAGTCAAAGGGGGGGCGCTATGGACACTGAAGCTTTCTTT | CASSQRGGAMDTEAFF
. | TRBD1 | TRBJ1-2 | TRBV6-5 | TGTGCCAGCAGTCGGGACAGGGGAGGTGGCTACACCTTC | CASSRDRGGGYTF
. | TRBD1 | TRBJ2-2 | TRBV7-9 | TGTGCCAGCAGCTCACGGGACAGTGTCACCGGGGAGCTGTTTTTT | CASSSRDSVTGELFF
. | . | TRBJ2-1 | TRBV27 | TGTGCCAGCAGTTTAAGAGGGAGCTCCTACAATGAGCAGTTCTTC | CASSLRGSSYNEQFF
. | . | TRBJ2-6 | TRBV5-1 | TGCGCCAGCACCATAGACACCTCTGGGGCCAACGTCCTGACTTTC | CASTIDTSGANVLTF
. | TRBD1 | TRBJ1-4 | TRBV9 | TGTGCCAGCAGCGCGACAGGGGCTAATGAAAAACTGTTTTTT | CASSATGANEKLFF
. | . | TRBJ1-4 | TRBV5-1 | TGCGCCAGCAGCTTGGCCCGTGGTGGGCGAGCTAATGAAAAACTGTTTTTT | CASSLARGGRANEKLFF
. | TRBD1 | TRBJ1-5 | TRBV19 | TGTGCCAGTAGGACTCAAGGGACAGGGGGAGTAAATAGCAATCAGCCCCAGCATTTT | CASRTQGTGGVNSNQPQHF
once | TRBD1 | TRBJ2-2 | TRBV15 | TGTGCCACCAGCAACAGGGGTGGCGGGGAGCTGTTTTTT | CATSNRGGGELFF
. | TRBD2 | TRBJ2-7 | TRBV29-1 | TGCAGCGTCGGGGAGGGCGAGCAGTACTTC | CSVGEGEQYF
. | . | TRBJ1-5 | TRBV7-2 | TGTGCCAGCAGCTCCTCGACAGCTGATCAGCCCCAGCATTTT | CASSSSTADQPQHF
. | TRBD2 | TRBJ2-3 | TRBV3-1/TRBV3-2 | TGTGCCAGCAGCCGCGGACTAGCGGGGGGGAGGGTAAAAGATACGCAGTATTTT | CASSRGLAGGRVKDTQYF
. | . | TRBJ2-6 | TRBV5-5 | TGTGCCAGCAGCTTGAGCCCCTCTGGGGCCAACGTCCTGACTTTC | CASSLSPSGANVLTF
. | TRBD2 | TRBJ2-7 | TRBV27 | TGTGCCAGCAGTGACCTAGCGGTGTCCTACGAGCAGTACTTC | CASSDLAVSYEQYF
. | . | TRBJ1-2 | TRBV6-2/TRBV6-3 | TGTGCCAGCAGTCGCAGGGGTAACTATGGCTACACCTTC | CASSRRGNYGYTF
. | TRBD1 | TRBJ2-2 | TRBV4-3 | TGCGCCAGCAGCCAAGATACAGGGGGCCGTACCGGGGAGCTGTTTTTT | CASSQDTGGRTGELFF
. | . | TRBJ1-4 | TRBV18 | TGTGCCAGCTCCCGACCAGGGATTAATGAAAAACTGTTTTTT | CASSRPGINEKLFF